The clone carrying this T cell receptor beta chain has just one count. Its antigen remains unknown. The source of the sample is a study of cytomegalovirus exposure and HLA in healthy donors. Findings and caveats of the study: Links to common viral pathogens appeared, in a later analysis, for several of the most significant clusters. Later findings reportedly placed an Asian-associated ancestry cluster below the approximately 620-donor mean for N-insertions. Most of the TCR beta V segments (in an earlier analysis) were productive either about 87% or about 30% of the time.

It was with 60 Vbeta and 13 Jbeta primers that the PCR ran. TCRdb's table, derived via immunoSEQ multiplex PCR, lists solely in-frame clones and lacks some. The sample gives tens of thousands of clones, 75% to 85% of which show up once; roughly 3% is in the top ten. Sequenced input: PBMCs. This sequence originates from a man aged 50-60 years in good health and CMV-seropositive.

The CDR3 loop reads CASTSRGLASGEQYF. The CDR3 nucleotides are TGTGCCAGCACCTCCCGTGGACTAGCCTCAGGCGAGCAGTACTTC. V and J are TRBV6-5 and TRBJ2-5; 8 positions agree with TRBD2. The J call may be in error: the DNA end matches TRBJ2-7 better. The CDR3 has 15 amino acids. In germline, CDR1 is MNHEY, CDR2 SVGAGI.